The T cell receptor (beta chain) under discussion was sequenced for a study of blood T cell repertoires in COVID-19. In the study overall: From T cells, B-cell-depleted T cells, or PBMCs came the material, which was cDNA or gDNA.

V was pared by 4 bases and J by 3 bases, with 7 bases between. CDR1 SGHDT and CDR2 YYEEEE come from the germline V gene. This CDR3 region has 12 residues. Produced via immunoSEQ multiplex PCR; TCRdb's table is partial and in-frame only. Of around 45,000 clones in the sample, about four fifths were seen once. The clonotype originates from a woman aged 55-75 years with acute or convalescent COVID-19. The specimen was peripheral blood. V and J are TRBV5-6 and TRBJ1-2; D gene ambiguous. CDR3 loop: CASSLPHYGYTF. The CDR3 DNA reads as TGTGCCAGCAGCCTCCCCCACTATGGCTACACCTTC.